A single sample is the source of the 15 T cell receptor beta chains below, sequenced in a study of shared clonotypes between healthy human individuals. TCRdb's table, derived via immunoSEQ multiplex PCR, lists solely in-frame clones and lacks some. The sample shows some 1.5 million clones, nearly 99% of them seen only once. Sequencing was carried out using naive CD4+ T cells sorted from blood. Subset defined: CD45RA+ positively selected. These receptor sequences come from a man aged 30-40 years in good health.

The chain links TRBV11-1 to TRBJ2-1; the D is unclear. Germline V gene sequence: CDR1 SGHAT, CDR2 FQDESV (reference sequence). V was pared by 4 bases and J by 0 bases, with 16 bases between. The CDR3 loop spans 17 amino acids. The CDR3 sequence is CASSSIFAVSSYNEQFF. DNA of the CDR3: TGTGCCAGCAGCTCCATTTTTGCGGTTAGCTCCTACAATGAGCAGTTCTTC.

V and J are TRBV7-9 and TRBJ2-7, with D perhaps assigned TRBD1 or TRBD2 (6 bases each). Germline V gene sequence: CDR1 SEHNR, CDR2 FQNEAQ (reference sequence). V was trimmed by 2 bases and J by 7 bases, leaving 24 bases between them. The CDR3 is made up of 17 amino acids. The CDR3 sequence is CASSLRLVGGGAEEQYF. CDR3 coding DNA: TGTGCCAGCAGCTTAAGGCTAGTCGGGGGCGGCGCAGAGGAGCAGTACTTC.

The V gene is TRBV11-2, the J gene TRBJ1-2; unclear D gene. Trimming pared 3 bases from V and 8 bases from J, leaving 13 bases between. CDR3 length: 13 amino acids. The V gene's germline CDR1 is SGHAT and CDR2 FQNNGV. The CDR3 bases are TGTGCCAGCAGCTTGGCGGACGGCCGGGGCTACACCTTC. Its protein product is CASSLADGRGYTF. Based on the CDR3 plus reference TRBV11-2 and TRBJ1-2, the full variable domain is EAGVAQSPRYKIIEKRQSVAFWCNPISGHATLYWYQQILGQGPKLLIQFQNNGVVDDSQLPKDRFSAERLKGVDSTLKIQPAKLEDSAVYLCASSLADGRGYTFGSGTRLTVV.

CDR3 in DNA: TGTGCCACCGGGACTAGCGGGAGCCGAAGGGGGGAGCAGTACTTC. Translating it yields CATGTSGSRRGEQYF. The chain is built from TRBV19 and TRBJ2-7; 14 bases are shared with TRBD2. CDR3 size: 15 residues. The V segment lost 10 bases and the J segment 7 bases; nucleotides outside the gene matches: 12. Germline values: CDR1 LNHDA, CDR2 SQIVND (reference sequence).

In the case of this clone: This specimen includes other DNA sequences encoding the same CDR3. The rearrangement uses TRBV6-1 and TRBJ2-7; D remains ambiguous. The CDR3 is 11 amino acids. V was cut by 2 bases and J by 3 bases, with 2 bases left in between. In germline, CDR1 is MNHNS, CDR2 SASEGT. DNA for the CDR3: TGTGCCAGCAGTGAAAACTACGAGCAGTACTTC. Translated: CASSENYEQYF.

This CDR3 is CASSRGLGQTYEQYF. The CDR3 coding sequence is TGCGCCAGCAGTCGGGGTTTGGGGCAGACCTACGAGCAGTACTTC. V is TRBV5-1 and J is TRBJ2-7, with D perhaps being TRBD1 or TRBD2 (5 bases each). The CDR3 covers 15 residues. Looked up from germline, CDR1 is SGHRS and CDR2 is YFSETQ. The V end lost 5 bases, the J end lost 2 bases, and 17 bases lay between the germline ends.

This chain joins TRBV5-4 and TRBJ1-1; 8 bases are shared with TRBD1. V gave up 4 bases and J gave up 1 base; unmatched junction bases: 6. Looked up from germline, CDR1 is SGHNT and CDR2 is YYREEE (reference sequence). The CDR3 is 15 residues long. CDR3 sequence reads: CASSPRQGQNTEAFF. The CDR3 DNA reads as TGTGCCAGCAGCCCCCGACAGGGGCAGAACACTGAAGCTTTCTTT.

The V and J genes are TRBV5-8 and TRBJ1-5; the D is unclear. Deletions cut 7 bases from V and 3 bases from J, with 14 bases between. Germline loops: CDR1 SGHTS, CDR2 YDEGEE. The CDR3 length is 14 residues. CDR3 amino acids: CASDPPFSNQPQHF. CDR3 DNA sequence: TGTGCCAGCGACCCACCGTTTTCCAATCAGCCCCAGCATTTT.

This chain links TRBV5-1 with TRBJ2-5; 10 positions agree with TRBD1. The CDR3 loop spans 18 amino acids. CDR1 is SGHRS, CDR2 YFSETQ, per germline. Losses at the gene ends were 0 bases for V and 2 bases for J; bases not matched to a gene: 10. This CDR3 is CASSLAGTGDLRQETQYF. The CDR3 DNA is TGCGCCAGCAGCTTGGCCGGGACAGGGGACCTCAGACAAGAGACCCAGTACTTC.

The chain combines TRBV15 with TRBJ2-7, with 10 bases that match TRBD2. This CDR3 is built from 17 residues. Looked up from germline, CDR1 is LNHNV and CDR2 is YYDKDF (reference sequence). V trimming: 0 bases; J trimming: 4 bases; junction bases outside the gene matches: 9. CDR3 sequence: CATSRDRWTSGGYEQYF. CDR3 in DNA: TGTGCCACCAGCAGAGATCGTTGGACTAGCGGCGGGTACGAGCAGTACTTC.

Details on this clone: Additional DNA sequences in this sample encode the identical CDR3. The genes are TRBV15 and TRBJ2-7; no reliable D call. Germline loops: CDR1 LNHNV, CDR2 YYDKDF (reference sequence). Trimming removed 0 bases from V and 3 bases from J, with 6 bases in between. The CDR3 has 13 residues. CDR3 DNA: TGTGCCACCAGCAGAGATCGGAGCTACGAGCAGTACTTC. Its protein product is CATSRDRSYEQYF.

The J gene is TRBJ2-5, the V gene TRBV19; D remains ambiguous. CDR3 length: 14 residues. The V gene lost 4 bases and the J gene lost 1 base, with 10 bases spanning the gap. CDR1 and CDR2 (germline): LNHDA, SQIVND (reference sequence). CDR3 DNA: TGTGCCAGTAGTACAACCGGGCTCCAAGAGACCCAGTACTTC. Amino acids: CASSTTGLQETQYF.

This clone was found once. The junction departs from germline at one end; a sequencing error may be responsible. The rearrangement uses TRBV7-7 and TRBJ2-1; 9 positions agree with TRBD2. The CDR3 consists of 17 residues. In germline, CDR1 is SSHAT, CDR2 FNYEAQ (reference sequence). Here the CDR3 reads CASSLGGPGLANNEQFF. CDR3 DNA sequence: TGTGCTAGCAGCTTAGGGGGACCGGGACTAGCAAACAATGAGCAGTTCTTC. The full variable domain, completed using reference TRBV7-7 and TRBJ2-1, is GAGVSQSPRYKVTKRGQDVTLRCDPISSHATLYWYQQALGQGPEFLTYFNYEAQPDKSGLPSDRFSAERPEGSISTLTIQRTEQRDSAMYRCASSLGGPGLANNEQFFGPGTRLTVL.

The chain combines TRBV5-4 with TRBJ2-7; D perhaps matches TRBD1 (6 bases). The V gene's germline CDR1 is SGHNT and CDR2 YYREEE (reference sequence). The CDR3 totals 14 residues. Trimming removed 0 bases from V and 2 bases from J, with 9 bases in between. As DNA, the CDR3 is TGTGCCAGCAGCTTGGACAGGGAAACCTACGAGCAGTACTTC. Translation: CASSLDRETYEQYF.

The V call is TRBV4-2, the J call TRBJ2-1; 11 bases align to TRBD2. The CDR3 loop spans 16 amino acids. The V segment lost 1 base and the J segment 5 bases; nucleotides outside the gene matches: 4. CDR1 LGHNA and CDR2 YNFKEQ come from the germline V gene. The CDR3 sequence: CASSQVAGGPDNEQFF. In nucleotides, the CDR3 is TGTGCCAGCAGCCAAGTAGCGGGAGGGCCGGACAATGAGCAGTTCTTC.